This T cell receptor (beta chain) was observed in a study of neurological immune-mediated disorders. TCRdb itself ran the 5' RACE reads through MiXCR, one entry per CDR3 protein. This table has roughly 80,000 distinct CDR3 sequences, roughly 17% appearing once. Unmatched junction bases numbered 6, after V lost 1 base and J lost 4 bases. Looked up from germline, CDR1 is MDHEN and CDR2 is SYDVKM. CDR3 size: 16 residues. This clonotype was detected ten times or more. This chain uses TRBV28 with TRBJ2-1; TRBD2 aligns across 8 bases. Sequenced: PBMCs. The TCR comes from a woman between 35 and 50 years old in good health. CDR3 in amino acids: CASSLSGGAGYNEQFF. The CDR3 DNA reads as TGTGCCAGCAGTTTATCGGGGGGGGCTGGGTACAATGAGCAGTTCTTC. Full variable domain (remainder filled in from reference TRBV28 and TRBJ2-1): DVKVTQSSRYLVKRTGEKVFLECVQDMDHENMFWYRQDPGLGLRLIYFSYDVKMKEKGDIPEGYSVSREKKERFSLILESASTNQTSMYLCASSLSGGAGYNEQFFGPGTRLTVL.